The T cell receptor (beta chain) under discussion was sequenced for a study of blood T cell repertoires in COVID-19 (dated by TCRdb to 2019 to 2021). Study-wide context: Collaborator samples came from the United States, Italy and Spain and covered acute and convalescent phases of COVID-19. The material from the prospective study consisted of cDNA or gDNA derived from T cells, B-cell-depleted T cells, or PBMCs. Subjects who had been exposed to COVID-19, were actively infected with it, or had recovered from it provided the deeply sampled blood TCRbeta repertoires that made up the dataset. The repertoires were released in a freely available public database meant as a resource for research on the immune response to SARS-CoV-2. Samples came from the ongoing ImmuneRACE study (first 160 participants) plus 1,254 subjects from 6 global collaborators. Nearly every sample came with metadata listing a de-identified subject ID, COVID-19 status, age in years and sex. HLA class I and class II types, where available, came from metadata supplied by the sample provider rather than from assay-based typing. Results the study describes overall, beyond this receptor: How much clinical and demographic metadata was included differed by source and by participant, and the metadata was provided uncurated.

TCRbeta CDR3 regions were amplified from genomic DNA by means of the immunoSEQ Assay, a bias-controlled multiplex PCR. The paper's processing steps were these. Nucleated cell counts per sample were estimated from amplification of reference gene primers within the assay. To quantify the absolute abundance of each unique TCRbeta CDR3 rearrangement, sequence reads were collapsed and filtered. For each sample, productive Simpson clonality was calculated by taking the square root of Simpson's diversity index across productive rearrangements. Not all clones reach the TCRdb copy of this immuneACCESS table, which keeps in-frame sequences only. Checked studies attribute under half of the gap to unresolved V genes and leave the rest unexplained. V and J calls and clone size are copied from that table; D and trimming were computed from the DNA. The sample table lists about 200,000 clones, about 88% of them with a count of one. The top ten clonotypes cover about 5% of the sample.

Collaborating institutions collected whole blood in K2EDTA tubes following their own protocols. Collaborator samples were shipped for TCRbeta analysis as frozen whole blood, isolated PBMCs, or DNA extracted from either sample type. In regard to this clone: It has no known antigen specificity. No much larger clonotype is one base removed from it; base qualities were not supplied.

This TCR was recovered from a middle-aged woman with acute or convalescent COVID-19. Sequencing used peripheral blood.

For the CDR3, the sequence is CASSFLGGDRQETQYF. The nucleotides read TGTGCCAGCAGCTTTTTGGGGGGGGACCGCCAAGAGACCCAGTACTTC. In this chain, TRBV11-2 is recombined with TRBJ2-5, and TRBD2 aligns with 7 junction nucleotides. The germline V gene yields SGHAT for CDR1 and FQNNGV for CDR2. Relative to germline, V is missing 3 bases and J is missing 1 base, with 8 bases of the junction outside any gene match. The CDR3 numbers 16 residues from cysteine through phenylalanine. Only the CDR3 DNA is retained, 48 bases long and in frame from the first base.